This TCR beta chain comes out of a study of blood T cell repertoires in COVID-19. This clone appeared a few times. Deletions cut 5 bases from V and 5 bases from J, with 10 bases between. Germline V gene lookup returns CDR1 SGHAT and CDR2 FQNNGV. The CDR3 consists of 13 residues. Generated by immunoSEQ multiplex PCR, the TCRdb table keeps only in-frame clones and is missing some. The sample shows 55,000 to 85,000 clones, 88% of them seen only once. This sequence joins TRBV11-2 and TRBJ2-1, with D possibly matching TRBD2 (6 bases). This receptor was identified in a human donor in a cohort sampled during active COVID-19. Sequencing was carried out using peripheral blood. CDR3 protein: CASSLGLNNEQFF. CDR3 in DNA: TGTGCCAGCAGCCTGGGACTGAACAATGAGCAGTTCTTC.